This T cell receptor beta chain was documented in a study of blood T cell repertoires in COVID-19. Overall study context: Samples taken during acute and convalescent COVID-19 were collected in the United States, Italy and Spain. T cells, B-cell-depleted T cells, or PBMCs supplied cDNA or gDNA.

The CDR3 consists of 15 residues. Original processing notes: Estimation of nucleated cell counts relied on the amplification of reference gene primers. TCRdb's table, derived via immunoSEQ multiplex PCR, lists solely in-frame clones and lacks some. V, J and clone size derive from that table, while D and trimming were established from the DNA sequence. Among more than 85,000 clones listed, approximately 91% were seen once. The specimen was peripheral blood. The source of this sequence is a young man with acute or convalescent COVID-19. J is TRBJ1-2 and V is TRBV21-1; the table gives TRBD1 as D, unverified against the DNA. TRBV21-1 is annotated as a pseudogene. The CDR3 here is CASSKDRTANYGYTF. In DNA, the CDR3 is TGTGCCAGCAGCAAGGACAGAACGGCTAACTATGGCTACACCTTC.